What follows are 14 T cell receptor beta chains derived from one specimen sequenced in a study of cytomegalovirus exposure and HLA in healthy donors (dated by TCRdb to between 2016 and 2019). Library construction relied on the immunoSEQ multiplex PCR assay. As stored in TCRdb, this immuneACCESS dataset retains in-frame rearrangements with V and J assigned. A fraction of the clones does not appear; measured against another copy, unresolved V genes explain less than half of the discrepancy, and the remainder lacks a known reason. In all, the sample holds roughly 50,000 clones, and approximately 90% of those were seen once. The ten largest clones capture about 8.8% of the sample. Sequencing was done on a sample of PBMCs. Every receptor here comes from a woman aged 18-29 years in good health and CMV-seropositive.

This chain uses TRBV4-2 with TRBJ1-2, with D unresolved. This CDR3 is 12 amino acids long. CDR1 LGHNA and CDR2 YNFKEQ come from the germline V gene. Trimming stripped 0 bases from V and 7 bases from J, with 6 bases between. The CDR3 is CASSQDRGGYTF. CDR3 coding DNA: TGTGCCAGCAGCCAAGATCGCGGTGGCTACACCTTC.

The chain joins TRBV19 to TRBJ1-5; 9 bases match TRBD1. Per germline, CDR1 LNHDA and CDR2 SQIVND (reference sequence). The CDR3 is 19 residues long. The trim removed 5 bases at V and 0 bases at J, leaving 14 bases unmatched. The CDR3 coding sequence is TGTGCCAGTAGTCCTCTCCGGGACAGGGTAGGGTATAGCAATCAGCCCCAGCATTTT. It is translated as CASSPLRDRVGYSNQPQHF. Together with reference TRBV19 and TRBJ1-5, the CDR3 gives the full variable domain: DGGITQSPKYLFRKEGQNVTLSCEQNLNHDAMYWYRQDPGQGLRLIYYSQIVNDFQKGDIAEGYSVSREKKESFPLTVTSAQKNPTAFYLCASSPLRDRVGYSNQPQHFGDGTRLSIL.

This sequence joins TRBV28 and TRBJ2-5, with D possibly matching TRBD1 (6 bases). V lost 5 bases to trimming and J lost 1 base, with 14 bases between them. Per the germline V gene, CDR1 is MDHEN and CDR2 is SYDVKM. The CDR3 loop spans 15 amino acids. DNA for the CDR3: TGTGCCAGCAGTAGAAACAGGGTCCTCCAAGAGACCCAGTACTTC. Its protein is CASSRNRVLQETQYF.

The chain links TRBV28 to TRBJ2-7; perhaps TRBD1 as D (5 bases). CDR1 is MDHEN and CDR2 is SYDVKM in the germline V gene. Trimming took off 5 bases at V and 5 bases at J, with 16 bases between the two ends. The CDR3 runs to 14 residues. DNA for the CDR3: TGTGCCAGCAGTCCACCCCGGCAGGGTAACGAGCAGTACTTC. Amino acid sequence: CASSPPRQGNEQYF.

The chain couples TRBV7-8 to TRBJ2-1; 13 bases match TRBD2. The trim removed 4 bases at V and 7 bases at J, leaving 10 bases unmatched. CDR1 SGHVS and CDR2 FQNEAQ come from the germline V gene. CDR3 size: 17 residues. CDR3 sequence reads: CASSYPRLAGGGNEQFF. The CDR3 nucleotides read TGTGCCAGCAGCTATCCCCGACTAGCGGGGGGCGGAAATGAGCAGTTCTTC.

This chain links TRBV5-4 with TRBJ1-1; TRBD1 agrees at 8 bases. Germline loops: CDR1 SGHNT, CDR2 YYREEE (reference sequence). The CDR3 totals 15 residues. Trimming cost V 4 bases and J 10 bases; bases outside gene matches: 15. CDR3 nucleotide sequence: TGTGCCAGCAGCCAACCAGGGGGCCCCAGCGGGCGAGCTTTCTTT. Translated, it gives CASSQPGGPSGRAFF.

V and J are TRBV28 and TRBJ2-7; D is unresolved. Trimming removed 2 bases at V and 4 bases at J, with 9 bases between. Germline V gene sequence: CDR1 MDHEN, CDR2 SYDVKM. The CDR3 runs 13 residues. The CDR3 DNA is TGTGCCAGCAGTTTAGGCAGTATTTACGAGCAGTACTTC. It yields the protein CASSLGSIYEQYF.

The rearrangement links TRBV20-1 to TRBJ1-4; D call uncertain. This CDR3 is 11 amino acids long. V lost 5 bases and J 6 bases, leaving 7 bases between the germline ends. Germline loops: CDR1 DFQATT, CDR2 SNEGSKA (reference sequence). The CDR3 nucleotides read TGCAGTGCTGTGAGGGATGAAAAACTGTTTTTT. Translation: CSAVRDEKLFF.

The V gene is TRBV11-2, the J gene TRBJ2-1, with a possible D match to TRBD1 (6 bases). This CDR3 spans 14 amino acids. Deletions cut 5 bases from V and 7 bases from J, with 15 bases between. Germline CDR1 is SGHAT and CDR2 is FQNNGV. The DNA for the CDR3 is TGTGCCAGCAGCCCCGGACAGTCAACAAATGAGCAGTTCTTC. Translation: CASSPGQSTNEQFF.

V and J are TRBV19 and TRBJ1-1, with D possibly matching TRBD1 (6 bases). V was trimmed by 3 bases and J by 4 bases, leaving 9 bases between them. This CDR3 spans 13 amino acids. The germline V gene has CDR1 LNHDA and CDR2 SQIVND (reference sequence). The CDR3 DNA reads TGTGCCAGTAGTATTTTGGGGGCCACTGAAGCTTTCTTT. It is translated as CASSILGATEAFF.

J is TRBJ2-1 and V is TRBV5-1, with 11 bases lining up with TRBD2. This CDR3 is 14 amino acids long. V shed 4 bases, J shed 10 bases, and the junction held 7 bases outside the gene matches. The germline V gene has CDR1 SGHRS and CDR2 YFSETQ. The CDR3: CASSPSGGRAEQFF. The CDR3 region has the DNA TGCGCCAGCAGCCCTAGCGGGGGGAGGGCCGAGCAGTTCTTC. Full variable domain (outside the CDR3, taken from reference TRBV5-1 and TRBJ2-1): KAGVTQTPRYLIKTRGQQVTLSCSPISGHRSVSWYQQTPGQGLQFLFEYFSETQRNKGNFPGRFSGRQFSNSRSEMNVSTLELGDSALYLCASSPSGGRAEQFFGPGTRLTVL.

This sequence joins TRBV29-1 and TRBJ2-7; maybe TRBD1 (5 bases). V shed 7 bases and J shed 1 base, with 11 bases lying between them. From germline, CDR1 is SQVTM and CDR2 ANQGSEA. The CDR3 sequence is 12 residues long. Written as DNA, the CDR3 is TGCAGCGCTGGGGCGTCGTCCTACGAGCAGTACTTC. Translation: CSAGASSYEQYF.

The CDR3 DNA reads as TGTGCCAGCAGTTTAGGACACCTTAATGAAAAACTGTTTTTT. Its protein is CASSLGHLNEKLFF. V usage is TRBV28 and J usage is TRBJ1-4; tentative D call: TRBD1 (5 bases). The germline V and J ends were trimmed by 2 bases and 4 bases, with 8 bases remaining between them. The CDR3 extends over 14 amino acids. Germline lookup yields CDR1 MDHEN and CDR2 SYDVKM.

The chain couples TRBV7-2 to TRBJ2-7, with 8 bases lining up with TRBD2. The V and J ends lost 3 bases and 2 bases, in that order; junction bases with no gene match: 9. This CDR3 is 16 amino acids long. Germline CDR1 reads SGHTA; CDR2 reads FQGNSA. The CDR3 is CASSFLAGPATYEQYF. CDR3 nucleotide sequence: TGTGCCAGCAGCTTTCTAGCGGGCCCTGCCACCTACGAGCAGTACTTC.